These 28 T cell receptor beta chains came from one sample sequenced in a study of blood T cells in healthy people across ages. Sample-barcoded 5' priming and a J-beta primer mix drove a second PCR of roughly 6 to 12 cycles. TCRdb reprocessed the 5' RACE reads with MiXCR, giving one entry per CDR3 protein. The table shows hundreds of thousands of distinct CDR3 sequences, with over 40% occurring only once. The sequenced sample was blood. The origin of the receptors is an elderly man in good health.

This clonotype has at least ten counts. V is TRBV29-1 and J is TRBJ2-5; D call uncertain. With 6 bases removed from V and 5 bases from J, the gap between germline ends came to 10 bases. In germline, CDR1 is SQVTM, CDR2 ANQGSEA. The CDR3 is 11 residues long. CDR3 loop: CSVGHSETQYF. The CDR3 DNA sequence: TGCAGCGTAGGCCACAGCGAGACCCAGTACTTC.

The CDR3 region is CASSLRTSGIYEQYF. The CDR3 DNA is TGTGCCAGCAGCTTAAGGACTAGCGGGATCTACGAGCAGTACTTC. The chain uses TRBV7-2 and TRBJ2-7; 12 nucleotides align to TRBD2. With V trimmed by 2 bases and J by 3 bases, 2 bases remained unmatched. The germline gives CDR1 SGHTA, CDR2 FQGNSA. This CDR3 is built from 15 residues.

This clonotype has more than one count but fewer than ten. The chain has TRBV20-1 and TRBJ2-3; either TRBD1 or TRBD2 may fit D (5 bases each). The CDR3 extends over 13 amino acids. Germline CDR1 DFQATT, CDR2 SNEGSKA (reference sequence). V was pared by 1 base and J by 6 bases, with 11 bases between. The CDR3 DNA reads TGCAGTGCTAGAGGAGGGGTAGTGGATACGCAGTATTTT. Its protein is CSARGGVVDTQYF.

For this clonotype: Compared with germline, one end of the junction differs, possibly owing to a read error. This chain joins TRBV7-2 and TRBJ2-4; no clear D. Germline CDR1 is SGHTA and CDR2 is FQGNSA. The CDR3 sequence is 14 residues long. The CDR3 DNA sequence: TGTGCCGGCAGCTTACCTCCAGCCAAAAACATTCAGTACTTC. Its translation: CAGSLPPAKNIQYF.

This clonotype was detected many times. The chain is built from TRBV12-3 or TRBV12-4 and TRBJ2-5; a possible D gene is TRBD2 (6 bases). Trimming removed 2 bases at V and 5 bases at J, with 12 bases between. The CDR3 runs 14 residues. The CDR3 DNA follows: TGTGCCAGCAGTTTAAGCTCCAGCGGGGAGACCCAGTACTTC. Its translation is CASSLSSSGETQYF.

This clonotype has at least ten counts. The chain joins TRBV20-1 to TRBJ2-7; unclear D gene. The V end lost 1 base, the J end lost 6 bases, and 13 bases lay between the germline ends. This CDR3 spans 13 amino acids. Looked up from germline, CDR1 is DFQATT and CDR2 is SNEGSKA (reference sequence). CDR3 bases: TGCAGTGCTAGAGTTCCCAGTACGGTCGAGCAGTACTTC. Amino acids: CSARVPSTVEQYF.

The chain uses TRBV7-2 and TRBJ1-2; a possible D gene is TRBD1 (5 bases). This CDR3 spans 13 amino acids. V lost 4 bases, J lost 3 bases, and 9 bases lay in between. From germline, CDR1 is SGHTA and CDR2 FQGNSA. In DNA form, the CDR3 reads TGTGCCAGCAGCTCTGACAGATACTATGGCTACACCTTC. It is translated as CASSSDRYYGYTF.

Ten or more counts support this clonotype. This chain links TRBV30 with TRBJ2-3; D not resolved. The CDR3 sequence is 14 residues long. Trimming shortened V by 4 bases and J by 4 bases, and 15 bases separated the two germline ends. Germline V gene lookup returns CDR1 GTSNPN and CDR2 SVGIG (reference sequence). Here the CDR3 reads CAWTKGWPPDTQYF. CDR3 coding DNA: TGTGCCTGGACCAAAGGTTGGCCGCCAGATACGCAGTATTTT.

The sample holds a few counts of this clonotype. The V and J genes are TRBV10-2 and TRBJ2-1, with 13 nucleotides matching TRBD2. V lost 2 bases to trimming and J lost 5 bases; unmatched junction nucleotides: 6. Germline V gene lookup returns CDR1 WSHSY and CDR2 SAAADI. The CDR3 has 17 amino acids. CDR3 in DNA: TGCGCCAGCAGTGAGGGACTAGCGGGAGTGTCCGACAATGAGCAGTTCTTC. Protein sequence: CASSEGLAGVSDNEQFF.

The chain's CDR3 is CSARAPTGITYEQYF. CDR3 in DNA: TGCAGTGCTAGAGCCCCGACAGGGATCACCTACGAGCAGTACTTC. The V call is TRBV20-1, the J call TRBJ2-7, with 7 bases lining up with TRBD1. This CDR3 region has 15 residues. Germline CDR1 DFQATT, CDR2 SNEGSKA (reference sequence). V lost 1 base, J lost 2 bases, and 8 bases stayed unmatched.

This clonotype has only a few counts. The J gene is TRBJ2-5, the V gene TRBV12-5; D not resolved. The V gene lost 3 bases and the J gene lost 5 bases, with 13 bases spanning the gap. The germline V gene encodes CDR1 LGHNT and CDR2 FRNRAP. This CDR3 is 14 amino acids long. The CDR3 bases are TGTGCTAGTGGTTTTATGGGTGGATGGGAGACCCAGTACTTC. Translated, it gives CASGFMGGWETQYF.

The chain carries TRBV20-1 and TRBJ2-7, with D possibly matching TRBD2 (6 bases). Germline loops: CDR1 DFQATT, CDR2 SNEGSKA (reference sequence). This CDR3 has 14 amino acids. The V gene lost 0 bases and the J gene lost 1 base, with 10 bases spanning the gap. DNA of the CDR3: TGCAGTGCTAGAGATCGACTAGGATCCTACGAGCAGTACTTC. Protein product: CSARDRLGSYEQYF.

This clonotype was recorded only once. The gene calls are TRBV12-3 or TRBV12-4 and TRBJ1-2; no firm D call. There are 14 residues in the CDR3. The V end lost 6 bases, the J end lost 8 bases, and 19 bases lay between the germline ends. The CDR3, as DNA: TGTGCCAGCAGCCCGACCGGCCCCGGGAGAGGCTACACCTTC. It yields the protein CASSPTGPGRGYTF.

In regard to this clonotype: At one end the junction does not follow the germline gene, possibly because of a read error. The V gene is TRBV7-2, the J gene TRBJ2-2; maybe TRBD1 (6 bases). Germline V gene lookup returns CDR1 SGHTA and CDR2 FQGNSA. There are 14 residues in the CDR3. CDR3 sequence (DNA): TGTGCCAGCAGCTTGCAGGGGTATTCCGGGGTGCTGTTTTTT. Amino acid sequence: CASSLQGYSGVLFF. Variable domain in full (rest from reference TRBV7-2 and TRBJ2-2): GAGVSQSPSNKVTEKGKDVELRCDPISGHTALYWYRQSLGQGLEFLIYFQGNSAPDKSGLPSDRFSAERTGGSVSTLTIQRTQQEDSAVYLCASSLQGYSGVLFFGEGSRLTVL.

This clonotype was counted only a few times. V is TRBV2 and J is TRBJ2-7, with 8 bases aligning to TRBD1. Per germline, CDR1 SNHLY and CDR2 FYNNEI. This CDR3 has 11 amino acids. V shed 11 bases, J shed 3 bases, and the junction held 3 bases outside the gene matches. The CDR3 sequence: CAGGQGYEQYF. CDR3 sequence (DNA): TGTGCCGGTGGACAGGGCTACGAGCAGTACTTC.

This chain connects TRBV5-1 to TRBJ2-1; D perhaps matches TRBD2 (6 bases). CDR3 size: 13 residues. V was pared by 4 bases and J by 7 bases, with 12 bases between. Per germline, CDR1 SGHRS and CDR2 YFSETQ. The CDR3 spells CASSSYGGNEQFF. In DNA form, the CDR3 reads TGCGCCAGCAGCAGCTACGGGGGAAATGAGCAGTTCTTC.

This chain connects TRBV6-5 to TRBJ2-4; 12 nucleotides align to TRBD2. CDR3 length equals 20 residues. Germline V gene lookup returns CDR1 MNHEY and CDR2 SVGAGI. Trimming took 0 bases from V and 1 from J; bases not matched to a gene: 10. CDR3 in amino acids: CASSYSLASGGAGAKNIQYF. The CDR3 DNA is TGTGCCAGCAGTTACTCTTTGGCTAGCGGGGGGGCCGGGGCCAAAAACATTCAGTACTTC.

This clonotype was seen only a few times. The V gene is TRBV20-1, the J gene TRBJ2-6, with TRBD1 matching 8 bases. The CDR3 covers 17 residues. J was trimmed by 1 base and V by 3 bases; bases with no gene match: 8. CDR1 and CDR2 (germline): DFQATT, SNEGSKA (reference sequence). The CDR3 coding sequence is TGCAGTGCTAGCGGCAGGGGGCGGTATTCTGGGGCCAACGTCCTGACTTTC. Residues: CSASGRGRYSGANVLTF.

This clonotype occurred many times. The CDR3 here is CASSQDGWADTQYF. CDR3 bases: TGCGCCAGCAGCCAAGACGGCTGGGCAGATACGCAGTATTTT. The chain joins TRBV4-3 to TRBJ2-3; D unresolved. The CDR3 consists of 14 residues. Trimming pared 0 bases from V and 4 bases from J, leaving 8 bases between. From germline, CDR1 is LGHNA and CDR2 YSLEER.

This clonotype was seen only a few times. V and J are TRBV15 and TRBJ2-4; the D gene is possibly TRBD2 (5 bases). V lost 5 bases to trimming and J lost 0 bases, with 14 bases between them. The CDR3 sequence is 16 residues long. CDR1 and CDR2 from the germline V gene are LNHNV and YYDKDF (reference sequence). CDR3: CATSPSRGTAKNIQYF. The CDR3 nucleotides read TGTGCCACCAGCCCAAGTCGGGGTACAGCCAAAAACATTCAGTACTTC.

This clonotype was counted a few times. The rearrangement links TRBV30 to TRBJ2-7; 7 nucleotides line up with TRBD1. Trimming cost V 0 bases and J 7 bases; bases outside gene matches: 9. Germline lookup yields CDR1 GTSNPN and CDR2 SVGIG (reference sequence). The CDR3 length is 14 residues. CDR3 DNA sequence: TGTGCCTGGAGTGTCGGACAGGAGAGGGATGAGCAGTACTTC. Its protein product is CAWSVGQERDEQYF.

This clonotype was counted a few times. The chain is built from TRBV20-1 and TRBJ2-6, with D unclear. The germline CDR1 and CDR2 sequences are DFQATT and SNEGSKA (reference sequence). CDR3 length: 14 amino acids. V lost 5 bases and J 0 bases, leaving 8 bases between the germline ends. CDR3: CSAAVNSGANVLTF. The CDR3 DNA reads TGCAGTGCTGCAGTCAACTCTGGGGCCAACGTCCTGACTTTC.

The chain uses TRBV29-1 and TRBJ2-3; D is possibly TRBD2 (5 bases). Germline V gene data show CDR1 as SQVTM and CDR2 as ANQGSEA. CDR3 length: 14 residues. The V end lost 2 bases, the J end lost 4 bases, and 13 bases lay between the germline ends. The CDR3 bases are TGCAGCGTTGAATTAGCGAGGATCTCAGATACGCAGTATTTT. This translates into CSVELARISDTQYF.

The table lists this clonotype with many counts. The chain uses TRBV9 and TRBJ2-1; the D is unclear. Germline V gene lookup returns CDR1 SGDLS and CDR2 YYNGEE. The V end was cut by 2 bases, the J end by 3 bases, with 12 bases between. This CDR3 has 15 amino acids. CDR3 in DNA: TGTGCCAGCAGCGTGGCACCCGATATCTACAATGAGCAGTTCTTC. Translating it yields CASSVAPDIYNEQFF.

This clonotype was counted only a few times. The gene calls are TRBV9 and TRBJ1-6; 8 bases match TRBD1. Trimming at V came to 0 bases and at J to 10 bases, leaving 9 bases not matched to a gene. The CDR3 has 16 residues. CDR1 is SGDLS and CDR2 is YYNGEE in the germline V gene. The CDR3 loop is CASSVGGSGQASPLHF. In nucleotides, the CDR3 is TGTGCCAGCAGCGTAGGTGGGTCGGGACAGGCCTCACCCCTCCACTTT.

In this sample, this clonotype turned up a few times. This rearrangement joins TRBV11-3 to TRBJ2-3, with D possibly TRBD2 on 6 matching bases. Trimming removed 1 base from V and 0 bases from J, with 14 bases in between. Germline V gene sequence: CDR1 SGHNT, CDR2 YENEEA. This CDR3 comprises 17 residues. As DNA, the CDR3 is TGTGCCAGCAGCTTAGCCCTCAGTGGGACTAGCACAGATACGCAGTATTTT. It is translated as CASSLALSGTSTDTQYF. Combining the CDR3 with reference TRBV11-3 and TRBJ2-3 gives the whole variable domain EAGVVQSPRYKIIEKKQPVAFWCNPISGHNTLYWYLQNLGQGPELLIRYENEEAVDDSQLPKDRFSAERLKGVDSTLKIQPAELGDSAVYLCASSLALSGTSTDTQYFGPGTRLTVL.

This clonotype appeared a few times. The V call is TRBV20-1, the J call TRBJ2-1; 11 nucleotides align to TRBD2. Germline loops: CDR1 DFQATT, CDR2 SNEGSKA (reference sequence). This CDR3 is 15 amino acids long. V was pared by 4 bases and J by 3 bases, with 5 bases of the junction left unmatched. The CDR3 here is CSATPGLADYNEQFF. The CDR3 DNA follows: TGCAGTGCTACACCGGGACTAGCGGACTACAATGAGCAGTTCTTC.

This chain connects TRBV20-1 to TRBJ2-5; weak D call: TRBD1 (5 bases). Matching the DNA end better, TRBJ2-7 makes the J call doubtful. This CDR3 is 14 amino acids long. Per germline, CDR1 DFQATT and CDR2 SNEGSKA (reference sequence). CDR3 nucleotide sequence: TGCAGTGCTAACCGACAGACTGGAAGGTACGAGCAGTACTTC. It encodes CSANRQTGRYEQYF.